This TCR beta chain comes out of a study of T cells in tuberculosis. Study details: Blood was taken before or within 7 days of anti-tuberculosis therapy. General study findings and limits: Using the GMM-specific repertoire gave about 84% accuracy versus about 64% with motifs. Active tuberculosis TCR-alpha repertoires lay closer to GMM-specific TCRs than IGRA-negative controls, suggesting clonal expansion.

Germline values: CDR1 SGHDN, CDR2 FVKESK. This CDR3 is 15 amino acids long. After removal of 4 bases from V and 12 bases from J, the junction contained 12 bases not matched to a gene. The data were produced by immunoSEQ multiplex PCR, yet TCRdb's version contains in-frame clones alone and is incomplete. The repertoire holds roughly 34,000 clones, with approximately 85% as singletons. The sample's time point: new active TB diagnosis, blood taken before or within 7 days of starting treatment. Each patient had positive sputum smear microscopy and/or positive culture. Concerning this clone itself: Its cognate antigen is unknown.

The sequencing here drew on PBMCs, taken at tuberculosis diagnosis. The sequence derives from an adult with tuberculosis. This chain links TRBV14 with TRBJ2-1; TRBD1 aligns across 10 bases. For the CDR3, the DNA is TGTGCCAGCAGCCCCGACAGGGGGCAGAGGAGTGGGCAGTTCTTC. It translates to CASSPDRGQRSGQFF.